This T cell receptor (beta chain) was found in a study of blood T cell repertoires in COVID-19. Study-level background: Sample material is recorded as cDNA or gDNA derived from T cells, B-cell-depleted T cells, or PBMCs.

The data were produced by immunoSEQ multiplex PCR, yet TCRdb's version contains in-frame clones alone and is incomplete. Among some 430,000 clones listed, roughly 87% were seen once. Germline CDR1 GTSNPN, CDR2 SVGIG (reference sequence). The CDR3 consists of 13 residues. V was trimmed by 3 bases and J by 9 bases, leaving 14 bases between them. This clone is a singleton in its sample. The TCR was taken from a man aged 18 to 29 who had recovered from COVID-19. The chain joins TRBV30 to TRBJ1-4; tentatively, D is TRBD1 (5 bases). Sequenced input: PBMCs or T cells enriched from blood (not recorded which). The CDR3 loop is CAWSTSGNQKLFF. For the CDR3, the DNA is TGTGCCTGGAGCACGTCAGGGAATCAAAAACTGTTTTTT. Looking up the rest from reference TRBV30 and TRBJ1-4 gives the full variable domain: SQTIHQWPATLVQPVGSPLSLECTVEGTSNPNLYWYRQAAGRGLQLLFYSVGIGQISSEVPQNLSASRPQDRQFILSSKKLLLSDSGFYLCAWSTSGNQKLFFGSGTQLSVL.